The T cell receptor (beta chain) under discussion was sequenced for a study of T cell repertoires in cytomegalovirus infection. Study in general: It can be stated that public TCR beta signatures indicated CMV infection as well as a matching HLA type.

This clonotype has just a few counts. TCRdb fed the reads into MiXCR, producing one record per CDR3 protein. The table includes approximately 180,000 distinct CDR3 sequences, 17% detected once. Trimming shortened V by 3 bases and J by 3 bases, and 11 bases separated the two germline ends. The CDR3 contains 14 residues. Looked up from germline, CDR1 is SGHTA and CDR2 is FQGTGA. The chain uses TRBV7-3 and TRBJ1-1, with D possibly being TRBD1 (5 bases). Input material: CD8+ T cells from PBMCs. The receptor's source is a human donor in good health (CMV status not recorded). Some clones in this sample may be carry-over from other donors' samples. The CDR3 DNA reads TGTGCCAGCAGCTTCCGGGGGTGGGACACTGAAGCTTTCTTT. This encodes CASSFRGWDTEAFF.